This record looks at one T cell receptor (beta chain) sequence and its context. The data derive from a study of T cells after posttransplantation cyclophosphamide. CDR1 is SGHTA and CDR2 is FQGTGA in the germline V gene. This CDR3 has 12 residues. V was clipped by 3 bases and J by 8 bases, with 8 bases between them. Clones were sequenced by immunoSEQ multiplex PCR, and TCRdb holds only the in-frame ones, with some missing. Seen here are around 2,300 clones, around three quarters observed once, and the top ten hold 19%. Treatment was busulfan-fludarabine conditioning, a marrow graft, and cyclophosphamide on days +3 and +4.

The chain recombines TRBV7-3 with TRBJ2-1; TRBD1 might be the D (5 bases). Sequenced material: PBMCs, taken after allogeneic stem cell transplant with posttransplant cyclophosphamide. The TCR originated in a male patient aged 60-69 years who received an allogeneic stem cell transplant from a related donor and was CMV-positive. Some T cells could come from the graft donor. The CDR3 sequence: CASSFQGDEQFF. In nucleotides, the CDR3 is TGTGCCAGCAGCTTCCAGGGCGATGAGCAGTTCTTC.